This TCR beta chain derives from a study of technical replicates of blood from a handful of donors. Sequenced by immunoSEQ multiplex PCR; TCRdb stores in-frame clones only, minus some. In the table there are tens of thousands of clones, about 86% of which are singletons. The sequenced sample consisted of PBMCs. The TCR was taken from a human donor in good health. Some clones in this sample may be carry-over from other donors' samples.

CDR3: CASSLAAGPGSTDTQYF. The DNA for the CDR3 is TGCGCCAGCAGCTTGGCCGCGGGGCCGGGGTCCACAGATACGCAGTATTTT. This chain uses TRBV5-1 with TRBJ2-3, with D possibly TRBD2 on 6 matching bases. With 0 bases removed from V and 2 bases from J, the gap between germline ends came to 16 bases. Germline CDR1 reads SGHRS; CDR2 reads YFSETQ. There are 17 residues in the CDR3. The whole variable domain, filled in from reference TRBV5-1 and TRBJ2-3, reads KAGVTQTPRYLIKTRGQQVTLSCSPISGHRSVSWYQQTPGQGLQFLFEYFSETQRNKGNFPGRFSGRQFSNSRSEMNVSTLELGDSALYLCASSLAAGPGSTDTQYFGPGTRLTVL.